The sample holds a few counts of the clone carrying this T cell receptor beta chain. The sample belongs to a study of blood T cell repertoires in COVID-19. At the level of the study: PBMCs, B-cell-depleted T cells, or T cells provided the cDNA or gDNA that made up the material.

As handled by the study authors: From reference gene primer amplification, estimates of nucleated cell counts were derived. Repertoires were generated with immunoSEQ multiplex PCR, while TCRdb's copy carries only in-frame clones and drops some. Clonal size and the V and J genes are those of that table, whereas D and trimming came from the DNA. The sample lists 45,000 to 55,000 clones; over 70% were seen once. The sample comprised peripheral blood. The receptor was isolated from a human donor with active or convalescent COVID-19. The donor label of this sample is uncertain.

The CDR3 protein is CASSQVQTGGSRSYNSPLHF. Here the CDR3 DNA reads TGTGCCAGCAGCCAAGTACAGACAGGGGGATCGAGGTCCTATAATTCACCCCTCCACTTT. V gene TRBV4-2 combines with J gene TRBJ1-6; 9 bases are shared with TRBD1. The CDR3 is 20 residues long. CDR1 and CDR2 (germline): LGHNA, YNFKEQ. V trimming: 1 base; J trimming: 1 base; junction bases outside the gene matches: 11.